One sample yielded the 25 T cell receptor beta chains listed below, sequenced in a study of cytomegalovirus exposure and HLA in healthy donors. Both 60 Vbeta primers and 13 Jbeta primers went into the PCR. Some clones are missing from TCRdb's copy, which holds only in-frame ones; the method was immunoSEQ multiplex PCR. The table lists about 200,000 clones, around 80% of them singletons. The sequenced material came from PBMCs. Receptors originate from a man between 18 and 29 years old in good health and CMV-seronegative.

The chain is built from TRBV6-5 and TRBJ2-7; 8 bases are a match to TRBD2. CDR1 MNHEY and CDR2 SVGAGI come from the germline V gene. V lost 6 bases and J lost 4; bases outside the gene matches: 11. The CDR3 is made up of 15 amino acids. The CDR3 reads CASRGKLAASYEQYF. For the CDR3, the DNA is TGTGCCAGCAGGGGAAAACTAGCGGCCTCTTACGAGCAGTACTTC.

This clone was found once. This sequence joins TRBV7-2 and TRBJ2-5; 15 nucleotides agree with TRBD2. J gave up 4 bases and V 5 bases, and 8 bases lay outside the gene matches. This CDR3 is 17 amino acids long. From germline, CDR1 is SGHTA and CDR2 FQGNSA. The CDR3 region is CASSARTSGRERETQYF. CDR3 bases: TGTGCCAGCAGCGCACGGACTAGCGGGAGGGAGAGAGAGACCCAGTACTTC.

This chain connects TRBV18 to TRBJ2-7, with D unresolved. The CDR3 totals 15 residues. Looked up from germline, CDR1 is KGHSH and CDR2 is LQKENI. Trimming took 5 bases from V and 2 from J, leaving 16 bases between them. The CDR3 DNA sequence: TGTGCCAGCTCATCAAGTACCCAGCGAACCTACGAGCAGTACTTC. Amino acid sequence: CASSSSTQRTYEQYF.

This clone was seen a few times. The chain is built from TRBV5-6 and TRBJ1-2; possibly TRBD1 for D (6 bases). This CDR3 comprises 14 residues. V was clipped by 0 bases and J by 4 bases, with 10 bases between them. CDR1 and CDR2 from the germline V gene are SGHDT and YYEEEE. CDR3 loop: CASSLGGPGYGYTF. The CDR3 DNA is TGTGCCAGCAGCTTGGGGGGGCCTGGCTATGGCTACACCTTC.

The chain has TRBV30 and TRBJ1-1, with D perhaps TRBD1 (6 bases). V shed 0 bases and J shed 7 bases, with 12 bases lying between them. Germline CDR1 and CDR2: GTSNPN and SVGIG (reference sequence). The CDR3 totals 13 residues. CDR3 in amino acids: CAWSVQGTGEAFF. In DNA, the CDR3 is TGTGCCTGGAGTGTACAGGGAACCGGTGAAGCTTTCTTT.

The genes are TRBV12-5 and TRBJ2-3, with D possibly TRBD1 on 5 matching bases. V shed 2 bases and J shed 4 bases, with 13 bases lying between them. Germline V gene lookup returns CDR1 LGHNT and CDR2 FRNRAP. The CDR3 loop spans 15 amino acids. CDR3 sequence reads: CASGLFSGLADTQYF. CDR3 DNA sequence: TGTGCTAGTGGTTTGTTCTCAGGGTTGGCAGATACGCAGTATTTT.

This clone appeared once. The chain has TRBV27 and TRBJ2-7; 11 positions agree with TRBD2. Germline assignment: CDR1 MNHEY and CDR2 SMNVEV (reference sequence). This CDR3 has 16 amino acids. V shed 2 bases, J shed 3 bases, and the junction held 6 bases outside the gene matches. The CDR3 DNA reads as TGTGCCAGCAGTTTAGGCCCTAGCGGGGGGAACTACGAGCAGTACTTC. Translation: CASSLGPSGGNYEQYF.

The chain's CDR3 is CASSKGGVGELFF. CDR3 DNA sequence: TGTGCCAGCAGCAAAGGGGGGGTAGGGGAGCTGTTTTTT. The rearrangement uses TRBV9 and TRBJ2-2; D possibly corresponds to TRBD2 (7 bases). The CDR3 length is 13 residues. Germline V gene lookup returns CDR1 SGDLS and CDR2 YYNGEE. The ends were cut back, 4 bases at V and 8 bases at J, with 12 bases in the middle.

The genes are TRBV4-3 and TRBJ2-1; 8 positions agree with TRBD2. The CDR3 length is 16 residues. The germline V gene encodes CDR1 LGHNA and CDR2 YSLEER. The junction had 6 bases not matched to a gene; V was cut back by 0 bases and J by 5 bases. The CDR3 loop is CASSQDGGGPNNEQFF. The CDR3, as DNA: TGCGCCAGCAGCCAAGACGGGGGGGGGCCTAACAATGAGCAGTTCTTC.

The rearrangement uses TRBV30 and TRBJ2-5; D is possibly TRBD2 (7 bases). Trimming pared 4 bases from V and 4 bases from J, leaving 10 bases between. CDR1 GTSNPN and CDR2 SVGIG come from the germline V gene (reference sequence). CDR3 size: 12 residues. CDR3 sequence: CAWKGGVETQYF. The DNA of the CDR3 is TGTGCCTGGAAAGGGGGGGTAGAGACCCAGTACTTC.

This clone was seen a single time. This chain joins TRBV21-1 and TRBJ2-7; the D call of TRBD1 is as the table states it, not checked on the DNA. TRBV21-1 is reported as a pseudogene. The CDR3 covers 15 residues. This CDR3 reads CASSNVRVNFYEQYF. The CDR3 region has the DNA TGTGCCAGCAGCAACGTCAGGGTGAATTTCTACGAGCAGTACTTC.

The gene calls are TRBV18 and TRBJ2-3; TRBD1 aligns across 9 bases. CDR1 KGHSH and CDR2 LQKENI come from the germline V gene. This CDR3 comprises 16 residues. After removal of 3 bases from V and 1 base from J, the junction contained 5 bases not matched to a gene. The CDR3 nucleotides are TGTGCCAGCTCACCGACAGGGGGGATCGGCACAGATACGCAGTATTTT. Its protein is CASSPTGGIGTDTQYF. Drawing the rest from reference TRBV18 and TRBJ2-3, the complete variable domain is NAGVMQNPRHLVRRRGQEARLRCSPMKGHSHVYWYRQLPEEGLKFMVYLQKENIIDESGMPKERFSAEFPKEGPSILRIQQVVRGDSAAYFCASSPTGGIGTDTQYFGPGTRLTVL.

This clone was seen once. The chain employs TRBV6-5 and TRBJ2-3; tentative D call: TRBD2 (5 bases). Germline V lookup: CDR1 MNHEY, CDR2 SVGAGI. This CDR3 region has 14 residues. Deletions cut 6 bases from V and 4 bases from J, with 14 bases between. The CDR3 DNA follows: TGTGCCAGCAGCCCGGGATTAGGCGCAGATACGCAGTATTTT. This codes for CASSPGLGADTQYF.

This clone occurred a few times. The chain has TRBV7-9 and TRBJ2-3; the D is unclear. The V end lost 3 bases, the J end lost 6 bases, and 19 bases lay between the germline ends. Per the germline V gene, CDR1 is SEHNR and CDR2 is FQNEAQ (reference sequence). This CDR3 spans 16 amino acids. This CDR3 reads CASSFMQYSIGDTQYF. As DNA, the CDR3 is TGTGCCAGCAGCTTTATGCAGTACTCCATCGGGGATACGCAGTATTTT.

The chain couples TRBV7-2 to TRBJ1-2, with no clear D. This CDR3 contains 13 residues. V was clipped by 2 bases and J by 3 bases, with 7 bases between them. The germline gives CDR1 SGHTA, CDR2 FQGNSA. Written as DNA, the CDR3 is TGTGCCAGCAGCTTAACCGAGTACTATGGCTACACCTTC. Protein sequence: CASSLTEYYGYTF. Drawing the rest from reference TRBV7-2 and TRBJ1-2, the complete variable domain is GAGVSQSPSNKVTEKGKDVELRCDPISGHTALYWYRQSLGQGLEFLIYFQGNSAPDKSGLPSDRFSAERTGGSVSTLTIQRTQQEDSAVYLCASSLTEYYGYTFGSGTRLTVV.

V and J are TRBV9 and TRBJ1-5; no definite D call. CDR1 is SGDLS, CDR2 YYNGEE, per germline. The V gene lost 0 bases and the J gene lost 3 bases, with 10 bases spanning the gap. This CDR3 is 15 amino acids long. CDR3 nucleotide sequence: TGTGCCAGCAGCGTAGGAGGGAGCACCAATCAGCCCCAGCATTTT. The encoded protein is CASSVGGSTNQPQHF.

The genes are TRBV10-3 and TRBJ2-7; 8 nucleotides align to TRBD2. In germline, CDR1 is ENHRY, CDR2 SYGVKD. The CDR3 totals 13 residues. The ends lost 11 bases at V and 0 bases at J; junction bases unmatched: 6. The CDR3 nucleotides read TGTGCCCCCCGACTAGCGACCTCCTACGAGCAGTACTTC. Translated, it gives CAPRLATSYEQYF.

The V call is TRBV19, the J call TRBJ1-6, with unresolved D. Trimming took 5 bases from V and 0 from J, leaving 11 bases between them. The CDR3 has 16 residues. Per the germline V gene, CDR1 is LNHDA and CDR2 is SQIVND (reference sequence). The CDR3 DNA reads as TGTGCCAGTAGTCTCGAGTTGAGCTCCTATAATTCACCCCTCCACTTT. Protein: CASSLELSSYNSPLHF. Full variable domain (outside the CDR3, taken from reference TRBV19 and TRBJ1-6): DGGITQSPKYLFRKEGQNVTLSCEQNLNHDAMYWYRQDPGQGLRLIYYSQIVNDFQKGDIAEGYSVSREKKESFPLTVTSAQKNPTAFYLCASSLELSSYNSPLHFGNGTRLTVT.

The V call is TRBV11-2, the J call TRBJ2-2, with D perhaps matching TRBD1 (6 bases). V was cut by 1 base and J by 1 base, with 10 bases left in between. The CDR3 spans 16 residues. Germline CDR1 reads SGHAT; CDR2 reads FQNNGV. The CDR3 region is CASSLAGTRNTGELFF. The CDR3 nucleotides read TGTGCCAGCAGCTTAGCTGGGACAAGGAACACCGGGGAGCTGTTTTTT.

This clone was seen a handful of times. The chain carries TRBV10-2 and TRBJ2-7; 7 nucleotides line up with TRBD2. The CDR3 sequence is 14 residues long. Germline CDR1 reads WSHSY; CDR2 reads SAAADI. J was trimmed by 1 base and V by 4 bases; bases with no gene match: 4. CDR3 DNA sequence: TGCGCCAGCAGTGTAGGACTAGTTTCCTACGAGCAGTACTTC. Protein product: CASSVGLVSYEQYF.

J is TRBJ2-7 and V is TRBV18, with 10 bases fitting TRBD1. Germline V gene lookup returns CDR1 KGHSH and CDR2 LQKENI. The CDR3 contains 15 residues. Trimming removed 4 bases from V and 3 bases from J; junction bases left unmatched: 6. CDR3 DNA sequence: TGTGCCAGCTCACAACCGGGGACAGGGGTCTACGAGCAGTACTTC. Its translation is CASSQPGTGVYEQYF.

This clone came up a few times. This sequence joins TRBV7-2 and TRBJ2-3; D is perhaps TRBD1 (5 bases). V shed 5 bases and J shed 0 bases, with 15 bases lying between them. This CDR3 is 16 amino acids long. Germline V gene lookup returns CDR1 SGHTA and CDR2 FQGNSA. CDR3 DNA: TGTGCCAGCAGCGATGAAGGGGCGTTCAGCACAGATACGCAGTATTTT. The encoded protein is CASSDEGAFSTDTQYF.

The chain is built from TRBV7-2 and TRBJ2-7, with a weak D call TRBD2 (6 bases). V lost 1 base and J lost 2, with 12 bases in between. The CDR3 has 15 amino acids. Germline CDR1 reads SGHTA; CDR2 reads FQGNSA. In nucleotides, the CDR3 is TGTGCCAGCAGCTTAGGGCGGAGCGGGCCCTACGAGCAGTACTTC. The encoded protein is CASSLGRSGPYEQYF.

The gene calls are TRBV6-5 and TRBJ1-1; weak D call: TRBD1 (5 bases). V was clipped by 2 bases and J by 1 base, with 8 bases between them. The CDR3 totals 14 residues. CDR1 and CDR2 (germline): MNHEY, SVGAGI. The CDR3 here is CASSYRGSNTEAFF. CDR3 coding DNA: TGTGCCAGCAGTTACAGGGGCTCGAACACTGAAGCTTTCTTT.

V usage is TRBV6-5 and J usage is TRBJ1-6, with 10 bases identical to TRBD1. Germline CDR1 MNHEY, CDR2 SVGAGI. There are 14 residues in the CDR3. The V and J ends lost 6 bases and 10 bases, in that order; junction bases with no gene match: 6. In DNA, the CDR3 is TGTGCCAGCAGGGGACAGGGGATAAGCTCACCCCTCCACTTT. Translated: CASRGQGISSPLHF.